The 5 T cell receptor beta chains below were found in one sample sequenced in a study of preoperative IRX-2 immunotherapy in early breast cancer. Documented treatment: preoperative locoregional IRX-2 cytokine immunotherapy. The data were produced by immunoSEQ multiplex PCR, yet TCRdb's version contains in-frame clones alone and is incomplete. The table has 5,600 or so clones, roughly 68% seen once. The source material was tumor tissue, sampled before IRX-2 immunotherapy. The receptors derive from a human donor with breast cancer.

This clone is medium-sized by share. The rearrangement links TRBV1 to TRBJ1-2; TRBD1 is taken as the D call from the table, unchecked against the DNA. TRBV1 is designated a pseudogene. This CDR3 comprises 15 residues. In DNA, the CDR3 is TGCGCCAGCAGCCACCCACCCCCGACAGGACGCGGCTACACCTTC. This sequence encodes CASSHPPPTGRGYTF.

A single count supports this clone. The CDR3 DNA is TGCAGCGTTGAAGTGGGGGACACTGAAGCTTTCTTT. It specifies CSVEVGDTEAFF. V is TRBV29-1 and J is TRBJ1-1; D possibly corresponds to TRBD1 (5 bases). The germline gives CDR1 SQVTM, CDR2 ANQGSEA. Trimming took 1 base from V and 3 from J, leaving 6 bases between them. This CDR3 is built from 12 residues.

This chain's CDR3 is CASWDSNEETQYF. DNA of the CDR3: TGTGCCTCCTGGGACTCTAACGAAGAGACCCAGTACTTC. The J gene is TRBJ2-5, the V gene TRBV30; D possibly corresponds to TRBD2 (6 bases). CDR1 and CDR2 from the germline V gene are GTSNPN and SVGIG (reference sequence). V lost 7 bases and J 3 bases, leaving 15 bases between the germline ends. This CDR3 region has 13 residues.

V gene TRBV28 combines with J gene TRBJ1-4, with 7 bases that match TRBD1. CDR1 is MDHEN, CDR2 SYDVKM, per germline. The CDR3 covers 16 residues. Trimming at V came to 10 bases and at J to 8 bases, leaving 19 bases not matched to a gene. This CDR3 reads CATQSKRGRGEEKLFF. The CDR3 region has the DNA TGTGCCACTCAATCCAAAAGGGGCAGGGGGGAAGAAAAACTGTTTTTT.

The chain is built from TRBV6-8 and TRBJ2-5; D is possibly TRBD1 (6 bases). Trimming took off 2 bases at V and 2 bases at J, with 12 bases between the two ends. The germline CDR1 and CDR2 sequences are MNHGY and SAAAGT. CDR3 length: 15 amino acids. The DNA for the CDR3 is TGTGCCAGCAGTTACGTCCAGGGGAAACAAGAGACCCAGTACTTC. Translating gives CASSYVQGKQETQYF.